The clone carrying this T cell receptor (beta chain) was seen at least ten times. Antigen specificity is unknown. This specimen belongs to a study of post-analysis software for immune sequencing data. Overall study: Included courses were relapsing-remitting and secondary progressive multiple sclerosis; progressive-relapsing multiple sclerosis was also included.

Study conclusions and caveats: Higher frequency in patients than in controls was seen for about five TRBV segments, with TRBV5-6, TRBV5-1 and TRBV20-1 among them. Controls showed significantly higher normalized Chao1 diversity than did multiple sclerosis patients. F-measure co-clustering was strong for batch-matched samples.

Germline lookup yields CDR1 SEHNR and CDR2 FQNEAQ (reference sequence). This CDR3 is built from 13 residues. With 3 bases removed from V and 3 bases from J, the gap between germline ends came to 6 bases. cDNA libraries of TCR beta carried unique molecular identifiers. With roughly 1 to 11 million T cells as the source, 500,000 to 650,000 cDNA molecules resulted. MiXCR was run by TCRdb on the PCR reads, yielding one entry per CDR3 protein. The table records roughly 700,000 distinct CDR3 sequences, 25% to 30% of them present only once. This receptor was taken from a girl aged 10-17 years with multiple sclerosis. The sequencing sample was made of blood. The J gene is TRBJ2-1, the V gene TRBV7-9; D unclear. As DNA, the CDR3 is TGTGCCAGCAGCTTCCCGAGCTACAATGAGCAGTTCTTC. It is translated as CASSFPSYNEQFF.